These T cell receptor beta chains were read from a single sample in a study of blood T cell repertoires in COVID-19. The repertoire was sequenced with immunoSEQ multiplex PCR; TCRdb's copy has only in-frame clones and lacks some. The sample has about 170,000 clones, around nine tenths seen once; the top ten hold 3.7%. The sample comprised peripheral blood. The receptors originated from a man between 18 and 35 years old with active or convalescent COVID-19. CDR3s include the opening cysteine and the closing phenylalanine or tryptophan. The order of the fields is D gene, V gene, clone size, J gene, CDR3 protein, CDR3 DNA. The D gene is left open where the match is weak. The listing skips clone size in some rows; elsewhere it reads once, few, many or a size class.

>-|TRBV24-1|-|TRBJ2-2
CATSGSRGTAGELFF
TGTGCCACCAGTGGATCTCGGGGTACGGCCGGGGAGCTGTTTTTT
>-|TRBV18|-|TRBJ2-2
CASSGEYHTGELFF
TGTGCCAGCTCCGGAGAGTACCACACCGGGGAGCTGTTTTTT
>-|TRBV30|-|TRBJ1-1
CAWSVPSLNTEAFF
TGTGCCTGGAGTGTCCCCTCGTTGAACACTGAAGCTTTCTTT
>-|TRBV11-3|-|TRBJ2-3
CASSLGGYTTDTQYF
TGTGCCAGCAGCCTCGGGGGTTACACCACAGATACGCAGTATTTT
>TRBD1|TRBV7-8|-|TRBJ2-5
CASSKDGTGTETQYF
TGTGCCAGCAGCAAAGACGGGACAGGTACCGAGACCCAGTACTTC
>-|TRBV7-2|-|TRBJ2-5
CASSLSQRETQYF
TGTGCCAGCAGCTTATCTCAGAGGGAGACCCAGTACTTC
>-|TRBV6-5|-|TRBJ1-2
CASTRKGNLLGGYTF
TGTGCCAGCACCCGGAAGGGGAATCTCCTCGGTGGCTACACCTTC
>-|TRBV7-3|-|TRBJ1-1
CASSLNPGRGTEAFF
TGTGCCAGCAGCTTAAATCCGGGCAGGGGAACTGAAGCTTTCTTT
>TRBD1|TRBV7-9|-|TRBJ1-2
CASSPYQGAGGYTF
TGTGCCAGCAGCCCTTACCAGGGGGCGGGTGGCTACACCTTC
>-|TRBV24-1|-|TRBJ2-1
CATSDSGVFHEQFF
TGTGCCACCAGTGATTCCGGTGTATTCCATGAGCAGTTCTTC
>-|TRBV7-8|-|TRBJ1-1
CASSLHNTEAFF
TGTGCCAGCAGCCTACACAACACTGAAGCTTTCTTT
>-|TRBV1|once|TRBJ1-6
CTSTKPRTARDSPLHF
TGCACCAGCACCAAACCCCGGACAGCCCGGGATTCACCCCTCCACTTT
>TRBD1|TRBV24-1|few|TRBJ2-5
CATSDSRTGGETQYF
TGTGCCACCAGTGATTCAAGGACAGGGGGCGAGACCCAGTACTTC
>-|TRBV21-1|-|TRBJ1-2
CTSSKIGSGYGYTF
TGTACCAGCAGCAAAATCGGGAGCGGCTATGGCTACACCTTC
>-|TRBV10-2|-|TRBJ2-5
CASSELANGETQYF
TGCGCCAGCAGTGAGCTAGCAAATGGAGAGACCCAGTACTTC
>TRBD1|TRBV28|few|TRBJ1-2
CASSPRDRTYGYTF
TGTGCCAGCAGTCCCCGGGACAGAACCTATGGCTACACCTTC
>-|TRBV7-6|-|TRBJ1-3
CASSPTSGGGYSGNTIYF
TGTGCCAGCAGCCCCACTAGCGGGGGAGGCTACTCTGGAAACACCATATATTTT
>-|TRBV7-7|-|TRBJ2-7
CASSPPDSYEQYF
TGTGCCAGCAGCCCGCCGGACTCGTACGAGCAGTACTTC
>TRBD1|TRBV12-5|-|TRBJ1-1
CASGLGTGGRTVTFF
TGTGCTAGTGGTTTGGGTACAGGGGGACGAACGGTAACTTTCTTT
>-|TRBV3-1/TRBV3-2|-|TRBJ1-6
CASSQEGVIDTGIDSPLHF
TGTGCCAGCAGCCAGGAAGGGGTAATCGACACTGGGATCGATTCACCCCTCCACTTT
>-|TRBV11-3|-|TRBJ2-7
CASSPLGTYEQYF
TGTGCCAGCAGCCCTCTAGGTACCTACGAGCAGTACTTC
>-|TRBV18|-|TRBJ2-7
CASSPRRGFGYEQYF
TGTGCCAGCTCGCCCCGAAGGGGCTTTGGGTACGAGCAGTACTTC
>-|TRBV24-1|once|TRBJ1-2
CATSAGGQYYGYTF
TGTGCCACCAGTGCGGGCGGACAGTATTATGGCTACACCTTC
>TRBD1|TRBV7-7|-|TRBJ2-2
CASSPNSGQVTGELFF
TGTGCCAGCAGTCCAAATTCGGGACAGGTCACCGGGGAGCTGTTTTTT
>-|TRBV3-1/TRBV3-2|-|TRBJ1-5
CASSQDTGMYQPQHF
TGTGCCAGCAGCCAAGATACAGGGATGTATCAGCCCCAGCATTTT
>-|TRBV28|-|TRBJ1-2
CASELWWGGYTF
TGTGCCAGCGAACTTTGGTGGGGCGGCTACACCTTC
>TRBD1|TRBV19|-|TRBJ1-6
CASRIQGIDNSPLHF
TGTGCCAGTAGGATACAGGGGATAGATAATTCACCCCTCCACTTT
>-|TRBV28|-|TRBJ1-2
CASEVKQNYGYTF
TGTGCCAGCGAGGTTAAGCAGAACTATGGCTACACCTTC
>-|TRBV24-1|-|TRBJ1-2
CATSDSVAGGRVNGYTF
TGTGCCACCAGTGATTCGGTCGCGGGCGGCCGGGTCAATGGCTACACCTTC
>TRBD2|TRBV19|-|TRBJ2-5
CATTTSGRGETQYF
TGTGCCACGACGACTAGCGGGAGAGGAGAGACCCAGTACTTC
>-|TRBV19|-|TRBJ1-1
CASSRGGWTEAFF
TGTGCCAGTAGTCGGGGGGGGTGGACTGAAGCTTTCTTT
>TRBD1|TRBV6-5|-|TRBJ1-1
CASRWGTGANTEAFF
TGTGCCAGCAGATGGGGGACAGGGGCGAACACTGAAGCTTTCTTT
>TRBD1|TRBV19|-|TRBJ2-1
CASSWTGGRGEQFF
TGTGCCAGTAGTTGGACAGGGGGACGGGGTGAGCAGTTCTTC
>-|TRBV2|-|TRBJ2-5
CASSEVRGTSQRQTQYF
TGTGCCAGCAGTGAAGTCCGGGGGACTTCCCAAAGACAGACCCAGTACTTC
>TRBD1|TRBV3-1/TRBV3-2|-|TRBJ1-1
CASSPERQGNTEAFF
TGTGCCAGCAGCCCGGAACGACAGGGGAACACTGAAGCTTTCTTT
>TRBD1|TRBV6-6|once|TRBJ2-7
CASSAWTGSEQYF
TGTGCCAGCAGTGCTTGGACAGGGAGCGAGCAGTACTTC
>TRBD2|TRBV7-9|-|TRBJ2-2
CASSNTGLAGGELFF
TGTGCCAGCAGCAATACGGGACTAGCGGGCGGGGAGCTGTTTTTT
>TRBD1|TRBV13|-|TRBJ1-6
CASSTGTANSPLHF
TGTGCCAGCAGCACCGGGACAGCCAATTCACCCCTCCACTTT
>TRBD1|TRBV2|-|TRBJ2-1
CASSVIGGKYNEQFF
TGTGCCAGCAGTGTGATAGGGGGCAAGTACAATGAGCAGTTCTTC
>TRBD2|TRBV12-3/TRBV12-4|-|TRBJ2-1
CASSLWGGEQFF
TGTGCCAGCAGTTTGTGGGGGGGGGAGCAGTTCTTC
>TRBD2|TRBV7-6|-|TRBJ2-2
CASSLRDPGLGTGELFF
TGTGCCAGCAGCCTTAGGGATCCGGGACTAGGGACCGGGGAGCTGTTTTTT
>-|TRBV10-3|-|TRBJ1-2
CAIREQAYGYTF
TGTGCCATTCGGGAACAAGCCTATGGCTACACCTTC
>TRBD1|TRBV6-4|-|TRBJ2-3
CASSDTYRGRPDTQYF
TGTGCCAGCAGTGACACATACAGGGGGCGCCCAGATACGCAGTATTTT
>-|TRBV6-5|-|TRBJ1-3
CASTDLNGYGNTIYF
TGTGCCAGCACCGACCTAAACGGGTACGGAAACACCATATATTTT
>-|TRBV24-1|-|TRBJ2-1
CATSDLGSGLNEQFF
TGTGCCACCAGTGATTTGGGATCAGGACTCAATGAGCAGTTCTTC
>-|TRBV6-5|-|TRBJ1-2
CARDVGRAGNYGYTF
TGTGCCAGGGATGTGGGCAGGGCGGGGAACTATGGCTACACCTTC
>TRBD1|TRBV3-1/TRBV3-2|-|TRBJ1-4
CASSPGGGQEKLFF
TGTGCCAGCAGCCCCGGAGGGGGCCAGGAAAAACTGTTTTTT
>TRBD1|TRBV11-3|-|TRBJ1-1
CASSFKQGVTEAFF
TGTGCCAGCAGCTTCAAACAGGGGGTTACTGAAGCTTTCTTT
>-|TRBV7-9|-|TRBJ1-1
CASSLGPGQSAEAFF
TGTGCCAGCAGCCTCGGACCGGGACAATCCGCTGAAGCTTTCTTT
>TRBD2|TRBV9|-|TRBJ2-1
CASSVWGGLAENNEQFF
TGTGCCAGCAGCGTGTGGGGGGGACTAGCGGAAAACAATGAGCAGTTCTTC
>TRBD2|TRBV11-3|-|TRBJ2-1
CASSLGLGEDNEQFF
TGTGCCAGCAGCTTGGGACTAGGGGAGGACAATGAGCAGTTCTTC
>TRBD2|TRBV15|once|TRBJ2-3
CATSTSSGITDTQYF
TGTGCCACCAGCACCTCTAGCGGGATCACAGATACGCAGTATTTT